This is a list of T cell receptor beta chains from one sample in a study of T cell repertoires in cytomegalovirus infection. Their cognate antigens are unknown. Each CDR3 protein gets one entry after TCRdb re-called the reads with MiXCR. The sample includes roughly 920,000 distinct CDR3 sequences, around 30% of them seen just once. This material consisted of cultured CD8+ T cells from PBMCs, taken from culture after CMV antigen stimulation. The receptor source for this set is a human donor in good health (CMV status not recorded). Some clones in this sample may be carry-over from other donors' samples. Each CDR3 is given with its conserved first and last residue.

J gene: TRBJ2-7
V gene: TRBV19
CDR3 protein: CASSWTGGVSYEQYF

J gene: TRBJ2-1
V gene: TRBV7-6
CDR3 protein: CASSFRDRSSVDEQFF

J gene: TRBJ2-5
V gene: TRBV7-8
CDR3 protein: CASSLPGKETQYF

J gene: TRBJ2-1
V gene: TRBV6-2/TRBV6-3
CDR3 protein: CASSYPPAEYNEQFF

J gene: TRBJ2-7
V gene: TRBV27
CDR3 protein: CASSRQGANREQYF

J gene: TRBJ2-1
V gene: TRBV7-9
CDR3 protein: CASSQKGRVDEQFF

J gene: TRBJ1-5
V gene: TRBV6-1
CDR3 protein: CASSGGPTGDNQPQHF

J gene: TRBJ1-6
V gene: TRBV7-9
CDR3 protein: CASSSQTNSPLHF

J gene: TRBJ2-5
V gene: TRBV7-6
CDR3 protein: CASSLGGGFQETQYF

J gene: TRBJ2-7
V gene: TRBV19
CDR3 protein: CASSFRDRGPYEQYF

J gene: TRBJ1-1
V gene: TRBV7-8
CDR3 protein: CASGDGTGEPEAFF

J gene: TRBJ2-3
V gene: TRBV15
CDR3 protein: CATSSPSYPTDTQYF

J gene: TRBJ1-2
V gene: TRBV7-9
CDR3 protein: CASSPTVGRGAYGYTF

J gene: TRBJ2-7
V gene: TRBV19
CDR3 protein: CASSIWTESSYEQYF

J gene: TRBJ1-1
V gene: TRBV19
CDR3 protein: CASSSYTRGYTEAFF

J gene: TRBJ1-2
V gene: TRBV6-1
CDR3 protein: CASSEMAVWGYTF

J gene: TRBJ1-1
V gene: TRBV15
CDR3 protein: CATSRRGGAYEEAFF

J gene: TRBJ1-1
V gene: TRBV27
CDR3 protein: CASSLSQGTEAFF

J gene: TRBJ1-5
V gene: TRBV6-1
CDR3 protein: CASTPGPTVSNQPQHF

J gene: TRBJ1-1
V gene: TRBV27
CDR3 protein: CASSYHPRATNTEAFF

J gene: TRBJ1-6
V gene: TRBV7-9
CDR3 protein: CASSERGGPYNSPLHF

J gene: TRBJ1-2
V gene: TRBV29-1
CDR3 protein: CSVELTGTGGAGYTF

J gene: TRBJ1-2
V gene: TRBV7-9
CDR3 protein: CASSLVEETAGTTNYGYTF

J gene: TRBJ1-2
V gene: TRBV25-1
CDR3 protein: CASSATSRVGQGGYTF

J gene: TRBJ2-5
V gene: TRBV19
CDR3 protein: CASLFGQGPLIVTGLKETQYF

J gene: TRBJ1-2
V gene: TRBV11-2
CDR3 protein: CASSFGRSRDDGYTF

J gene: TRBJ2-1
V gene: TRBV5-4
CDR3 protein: CASSVGQGYNEQFF

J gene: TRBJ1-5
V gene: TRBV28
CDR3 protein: CASSPPTPETTGNQPQHF

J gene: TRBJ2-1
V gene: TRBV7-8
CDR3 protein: CASLLDWGNEQFF

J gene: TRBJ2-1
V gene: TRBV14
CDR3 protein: CASSQGGGGSSYNEQFF

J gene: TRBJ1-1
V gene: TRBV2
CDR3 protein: CASMGRGAAFF

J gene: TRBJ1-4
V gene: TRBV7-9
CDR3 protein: CASGPRTGKDHEKLFF

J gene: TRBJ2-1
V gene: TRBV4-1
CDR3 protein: CASSQIPGTHQNNEQFF

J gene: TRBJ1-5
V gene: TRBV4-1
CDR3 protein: CASSQDPYQPQHF

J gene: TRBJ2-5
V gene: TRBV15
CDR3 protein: CATSRGGQLQETQYF

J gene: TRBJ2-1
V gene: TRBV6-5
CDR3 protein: CASSYSRLTSGGWNEQFF

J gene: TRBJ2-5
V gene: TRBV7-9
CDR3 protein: CASSFFPGGGRETQYF

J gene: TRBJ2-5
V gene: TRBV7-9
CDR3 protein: CASSSVGLQETQYF

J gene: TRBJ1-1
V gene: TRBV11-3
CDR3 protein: CASSFYGNTEAFF

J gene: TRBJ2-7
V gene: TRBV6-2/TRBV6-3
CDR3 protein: CASSPLTGLDRFEQYF

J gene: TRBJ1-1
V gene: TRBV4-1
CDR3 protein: CASSQGRGEAFF

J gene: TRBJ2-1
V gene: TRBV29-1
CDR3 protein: CSVGPPPLPNEQFF

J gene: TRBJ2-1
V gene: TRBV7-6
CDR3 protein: CASSLPGTGTSGFAPYNEQFF

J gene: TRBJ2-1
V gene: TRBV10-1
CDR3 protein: CASSESSDEQFF

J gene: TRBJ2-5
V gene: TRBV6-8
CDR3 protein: CASNPLAGLQETQYF

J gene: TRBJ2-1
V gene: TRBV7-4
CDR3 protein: CASSFIGKGFEQFF

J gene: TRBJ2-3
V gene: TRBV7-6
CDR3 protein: CASSPGLADTDTQYF

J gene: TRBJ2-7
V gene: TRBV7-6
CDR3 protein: CASSLYSGPTYEQYF

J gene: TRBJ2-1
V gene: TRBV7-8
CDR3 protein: CATSGTLSSYNEQFF

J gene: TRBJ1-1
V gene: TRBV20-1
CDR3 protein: CSARVGVRETEAFF

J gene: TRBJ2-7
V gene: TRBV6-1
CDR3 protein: CASREDTGSGSYEQYF

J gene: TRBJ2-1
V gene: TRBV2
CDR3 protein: CASSSPGTGIRNEQFF

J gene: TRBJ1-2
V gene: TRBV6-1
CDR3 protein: CASSEWRGKGNYGYTF

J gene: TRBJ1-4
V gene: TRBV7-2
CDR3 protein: CASSPSTVANEKLFF

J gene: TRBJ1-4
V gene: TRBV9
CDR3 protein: CASSGRGGHEKLFF

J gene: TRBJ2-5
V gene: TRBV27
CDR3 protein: CASSLWSGVETQYF

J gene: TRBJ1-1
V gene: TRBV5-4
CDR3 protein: CASSYYQGTMTEAFF